The T cell receptor (beta chain) described here comes from a study of identical twins. A universal primer site was incorporated via template switching, and the cDNA contained unique molecular identifiers. TCRdb used MiXCR to reprocess the 5' RACE reads, holding one entry per CDR3 protein. Here the sample spans fewer than 250,000 distinct CDR3 sequences, roughly 7.5% being singletons. This clonotype was recorded a few times. Its antigen remains unidentified. This CDR3 is 14 amino acids long. With 1 base removed from V and 3 bases from J, the gap between germline ends came to 6 bases. In germline, CDR1 is LGHNA, CDR2 YSLEER. Study results and caveats: Low generation-probability sequences were in excess among twin-shared out-of-frame alpha sequences. The conclusions drew on cross-sectional statistical analysis instead of tracking the same donors. Surplus twin overlap in beta out-of-frame sequences was less pronounced.

The same specimen was also included in a second study, on yellow fever vaccine responses in identical twins.

Sequences were obtained from memory (CD45RO+) T cells sorted from blood. The gene calls are TRBV4-3 and TRBJ2-2; D gene ambiguous. The receptor was derived from a woman between 18 and 30 years old in good health. CDR3 DNA sequence: TGCGCCAGCAGCCAAGGGAGTCACACCGGGGAGCTGTTTTTT. This gives the protein CASSQGSHTGELFF.